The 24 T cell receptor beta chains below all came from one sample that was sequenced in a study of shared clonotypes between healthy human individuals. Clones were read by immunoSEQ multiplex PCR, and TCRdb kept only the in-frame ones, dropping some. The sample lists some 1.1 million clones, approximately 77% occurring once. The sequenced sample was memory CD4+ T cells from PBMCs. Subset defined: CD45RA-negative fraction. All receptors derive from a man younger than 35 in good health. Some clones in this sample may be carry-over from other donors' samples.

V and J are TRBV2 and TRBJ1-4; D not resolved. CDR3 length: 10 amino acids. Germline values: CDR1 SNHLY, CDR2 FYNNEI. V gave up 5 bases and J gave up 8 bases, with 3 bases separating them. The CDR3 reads CASSYEKLFF. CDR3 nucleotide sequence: TGTGCCAGCAGTTACGAAAAACTGTTTTTT.

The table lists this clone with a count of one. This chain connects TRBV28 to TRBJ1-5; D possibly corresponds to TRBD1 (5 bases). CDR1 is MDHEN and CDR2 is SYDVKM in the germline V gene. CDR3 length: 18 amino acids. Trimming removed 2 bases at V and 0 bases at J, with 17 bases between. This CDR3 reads CASSLGFRGGYSNQPQHF. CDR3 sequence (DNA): TGTGCCAGCAGTTTAGGGTTCCGGGGGGGGTATAGCAATCAGCCCCAGCATTTT.

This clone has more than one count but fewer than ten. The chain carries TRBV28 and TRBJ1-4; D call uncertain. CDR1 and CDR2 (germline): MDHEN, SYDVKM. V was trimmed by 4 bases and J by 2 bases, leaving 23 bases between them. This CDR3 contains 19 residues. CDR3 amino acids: CASSSEEFMTWSTNEKLFF. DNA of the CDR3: TGTGCCAGCAGTTCCGAGGAATTTATGACATGGAGCACTAATGAAAAACTGTTTTTT. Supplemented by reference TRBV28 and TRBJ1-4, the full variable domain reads DVKVTQSSRYLVKRTGEKVFLECVQDMDHENMFWYRQDPGLGLRLIYFSYDVKMKEKGDIPEGYSVSREKKERFSLILESASTNQTSMYLCASSSEEFMTWSTNEKLFFGSGTQLSVL.

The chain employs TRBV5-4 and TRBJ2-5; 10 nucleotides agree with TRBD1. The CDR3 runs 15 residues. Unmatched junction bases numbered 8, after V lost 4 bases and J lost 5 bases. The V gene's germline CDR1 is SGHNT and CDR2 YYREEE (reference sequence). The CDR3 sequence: CASSPGRQGAETQYF. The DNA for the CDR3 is TGTGCCAGCAGCCCAGGTAGACAGGGGGCTGAGACCCAGTACTTC.

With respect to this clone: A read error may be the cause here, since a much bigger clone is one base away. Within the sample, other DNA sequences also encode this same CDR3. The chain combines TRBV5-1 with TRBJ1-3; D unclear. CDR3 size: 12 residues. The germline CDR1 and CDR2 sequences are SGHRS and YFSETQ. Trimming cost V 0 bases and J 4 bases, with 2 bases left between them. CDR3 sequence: CASSLEGNTIYF. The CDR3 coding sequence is TGCGCCAGCAGCTTGGAAGGAAACACCATATATTTT. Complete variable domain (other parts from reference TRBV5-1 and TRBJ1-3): KAGVTQTPRYLIKTRGQQVTLSCSPISGHRSVSWYQQTPGQGLQFLFEYFSETQRNKGNFPGRFSGRQFSNSRSEMNVSTLELGDSALYLCASSLEGNTIYFGEGSWLTVV.

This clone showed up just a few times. The CDR3 DNA sequence: TGTGCCAGCCGGAGGGGGCTGGATGGAAACACCATATATTTT. Translating gives CASRRGLDGNTIYF. The chain joins TRBV27 to TRBJ1-3, with 7 bases fitting TRBD1. V gave up 8 bases and J gave up 3 bases; unmatched junction bases: 7. Germline CDR1 MNHEY, CDR2 SMNVEV (reference sequence). The CDR3 contains 14 residues.

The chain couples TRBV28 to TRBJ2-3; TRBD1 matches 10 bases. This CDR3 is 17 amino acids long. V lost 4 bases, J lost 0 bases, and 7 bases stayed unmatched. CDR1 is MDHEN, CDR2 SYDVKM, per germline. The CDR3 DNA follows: TGTGCCAGCAGTTGGGACAGGGGCGGATTTAGCACAGATACGCAGTATTTT. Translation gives CASSWDRGGFSTDTQYF.

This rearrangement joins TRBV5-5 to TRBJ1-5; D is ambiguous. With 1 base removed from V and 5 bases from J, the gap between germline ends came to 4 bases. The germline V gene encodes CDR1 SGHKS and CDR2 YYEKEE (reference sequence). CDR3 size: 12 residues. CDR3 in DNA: TGTGCCAGCAGCTTGAACGATCAGCCCCAGCATTTT. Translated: CASSLNDQPQHF. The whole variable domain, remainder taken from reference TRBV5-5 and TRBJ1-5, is DAGVTQSPTHLIKTRGQQVTLRCSPISGHKSVSWYQQVLGQGPQFIFQYYEKEERGRGNFPDRFSARQFPNYSSELNVNALLLGDSALYLCASSLNDQPQHFGDGTRLSIL.

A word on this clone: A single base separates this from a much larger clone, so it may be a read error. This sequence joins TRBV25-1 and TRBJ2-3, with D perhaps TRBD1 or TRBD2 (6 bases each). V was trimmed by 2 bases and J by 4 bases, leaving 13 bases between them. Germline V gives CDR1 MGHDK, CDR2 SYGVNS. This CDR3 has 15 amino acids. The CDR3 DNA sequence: TGTGCCAGCAGTGAACTGGATAGGGGGGCAGATACGCAGTATTTT. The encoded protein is CASSELDRGADTQYF.

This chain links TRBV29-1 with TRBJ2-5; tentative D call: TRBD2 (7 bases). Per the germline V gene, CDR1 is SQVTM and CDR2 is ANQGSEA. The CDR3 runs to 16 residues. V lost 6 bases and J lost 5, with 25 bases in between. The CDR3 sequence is CSVTATGLFGGETQYF. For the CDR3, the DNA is TGCAGCGTAACCGCGACAGGCCTCTTCGGGGGGGAGACCCAGTACTTC.

For the CDR3, the DNA is TGCGCCAGCAGCTTGATCCAGGGCGTGAACACTGAAGCTTTCTTT. As protein: CASSLIQGVNTEAFF. The rearrangement links TRBV5-1 to TRBJ1-1; possibly TRBD1 for D (5 bases). Germline V CDR1 and CDR2: SGHRS, YFSETQ. V was shortened by 1 base and J by 0 bases, with 10 bases between the two germline ends. The CDR3 totals 15 residues. The entire variable domain, with the rest obtained from reference TRBV5-1 and TRBJ1-1, is as follows: KAGVTQTPRYLIKTRGQQVTLSCSPISGHRSVSWYQQTPGQGLQFLFEYFSETQRNKGNFPGRFSGRQFSNSRSEMNVSTLELGDSALYLCASSLIQGVNTEAFFGQGTRLTVV.

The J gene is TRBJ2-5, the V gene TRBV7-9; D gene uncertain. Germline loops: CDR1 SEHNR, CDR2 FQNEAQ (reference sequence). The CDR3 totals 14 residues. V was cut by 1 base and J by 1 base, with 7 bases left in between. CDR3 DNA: TGTGCCAGCAGCTTAGGCGGCGGCCAAGAGACCCAGTACTTC. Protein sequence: CASSLGGGQETQYF.

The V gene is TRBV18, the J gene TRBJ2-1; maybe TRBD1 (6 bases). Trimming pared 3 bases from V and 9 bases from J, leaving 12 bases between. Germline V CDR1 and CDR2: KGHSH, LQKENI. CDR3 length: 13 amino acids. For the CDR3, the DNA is TGTGCCAGCTCACCCAGGGGTGACGGTGAGCAGTTCTTC. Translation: CASSPRGDGEQFF.

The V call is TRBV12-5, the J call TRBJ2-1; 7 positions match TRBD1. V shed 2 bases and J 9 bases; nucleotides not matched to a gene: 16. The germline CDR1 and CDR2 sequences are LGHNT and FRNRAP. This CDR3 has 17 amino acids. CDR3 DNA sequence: TGTGCTAGTGGTTTGCCCTGGACAGGTACGGTTAGGAGTGAGCAGTTCTTC. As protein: CASGLPWTGTVRSEQFF. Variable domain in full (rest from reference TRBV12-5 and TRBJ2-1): DARVTQTPRHKVTEMGQEVTMRCQPILGHNTVFWYRQTMMQGLELLAYFRNRAPLDDSGMPKDRFSAEMPDATLATLKIQPSEPRDSAVYFCASGLPWTGTVRSEQFFGPGTRLTVL.

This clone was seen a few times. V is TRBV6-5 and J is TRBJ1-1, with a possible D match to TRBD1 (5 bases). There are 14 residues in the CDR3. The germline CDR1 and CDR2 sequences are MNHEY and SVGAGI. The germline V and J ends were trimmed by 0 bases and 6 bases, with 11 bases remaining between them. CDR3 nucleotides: TGTGCCAGCAGTTACTCGAAGGGGCCAGCTGAAGCTTTCTTT. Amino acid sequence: CASSYSKGPAEAFF.

The DNA for the CDR3 is TGTGCCAGCAGCCAATCCGCGGGGACCTCCTACAATGAGCAGTTCTTC. Translating it yields CASSQSAGTSYNEQFF. V usage is TRBV4-2 and J usage is TRBJ2-1, with D perhaps matching TRBD2 (6 bases). Germline V gene data show CDR1 as LGHNA and CDR2 as YNFKEQ. There are 16 residues in the CDR3. V gave up 2 bases and J gave up 0 bases, with 11 bases separating them.

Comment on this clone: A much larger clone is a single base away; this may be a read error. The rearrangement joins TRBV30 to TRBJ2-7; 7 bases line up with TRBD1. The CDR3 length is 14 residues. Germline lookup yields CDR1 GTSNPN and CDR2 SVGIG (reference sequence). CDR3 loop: CVWSVETGHYEQYF. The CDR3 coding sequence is TGTGTCTGGAGTGTGGAGACAGGGCATTACGAGCAGTACTTC.

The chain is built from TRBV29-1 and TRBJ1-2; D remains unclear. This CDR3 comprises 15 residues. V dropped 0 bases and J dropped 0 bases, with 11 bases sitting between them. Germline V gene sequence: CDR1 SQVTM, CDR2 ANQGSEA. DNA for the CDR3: TGCAGCGTTGAAGAGGACCACGGGGCTAACTATGGCTACACCTTC. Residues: CSVEEDHGANYGYTF.

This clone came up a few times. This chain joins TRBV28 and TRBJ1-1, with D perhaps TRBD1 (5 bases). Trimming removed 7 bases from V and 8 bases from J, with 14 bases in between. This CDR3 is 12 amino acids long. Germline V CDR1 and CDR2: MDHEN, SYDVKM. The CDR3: CASTGFGREAFF. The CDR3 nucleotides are TGTGCCAGCACAGGGTTCGGGAGGGAAGCTTTCTTT.

CDR3 residues: CASSSFAYEQYF. As DNA, the CDR3 is TGTGCCAGCAGTTCCTTCGCCTACGAGCAGTACTTC. The chain is built from TRBV28 and TRBJ2-7; D uncertain. CDR1 and CDR2 (germline): MDHEN, SYDVKM. Trimming shortened V by 4 bases and J by 2 bases, and 6 bases separated the two germline ends. The CDR3 runs to 12 residues.

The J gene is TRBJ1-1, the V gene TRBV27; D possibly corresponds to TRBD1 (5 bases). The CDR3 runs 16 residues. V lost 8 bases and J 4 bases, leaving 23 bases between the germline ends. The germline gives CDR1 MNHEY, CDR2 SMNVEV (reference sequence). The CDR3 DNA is TGTGCCAGCCAGGAGGCCGGCCGGGGCCGGAGCACTGAAGCTTTCTTT. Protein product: CASQEAGRGRSTEAFF.

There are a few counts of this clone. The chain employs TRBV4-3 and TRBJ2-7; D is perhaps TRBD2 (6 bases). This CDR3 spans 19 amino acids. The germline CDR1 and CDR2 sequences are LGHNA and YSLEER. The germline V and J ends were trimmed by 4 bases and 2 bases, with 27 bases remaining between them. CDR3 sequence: CASSPSRLGGKRPPYEQYF. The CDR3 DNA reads TGCGCCAGCAGCCCTTCCCGGTTGGGGGGTAAACGTCCTCCCTACGAGCAGTACTTC.

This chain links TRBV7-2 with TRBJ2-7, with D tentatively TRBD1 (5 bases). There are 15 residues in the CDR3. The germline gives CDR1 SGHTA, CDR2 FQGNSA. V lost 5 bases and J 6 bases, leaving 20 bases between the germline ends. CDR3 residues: CASSLRTGLVSEQYF. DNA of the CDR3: TGTGCCAGCAGCCTTCGTACAGGTCTCGTCTCCGAGCAGTACTTC.

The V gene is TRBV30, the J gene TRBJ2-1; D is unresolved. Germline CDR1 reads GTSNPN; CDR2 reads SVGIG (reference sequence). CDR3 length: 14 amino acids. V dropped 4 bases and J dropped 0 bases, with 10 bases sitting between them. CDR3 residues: CAWMGRSSYNEQFF. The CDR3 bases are TGTGCCTGGATGGGCAGAAGCTCCTACAATGAGCAGTTCTTC.